These 20 T cell receptor beta chains were all obtained from the same sample, sequenced in a study of cytomegalovirus exposure and HLA in healthy donors. Generated by immunoSEQ multiplex PCR, the TCRdb table keeps only in-frame clones and is missing some. This table holds about 270,000 clones, around 86% found once. Sequenced material: PBMCs. These receptor sequences come from a young woman in good health and CMV-seronegative.

The V call is TRBV7-9, the J call TRBJ1-2; D ambiguous. This CDR3 has 12 amino acids. Germline V lookup: CDR1 SEHNR, CDR2 FQNEAQ (reference sequence). Trimming pared 11 bases from V and 8 bases from J, leaving 18 bases between. Written as DNA, the CDR3 is TGTGCCGGGGAGGGTGAGGGTCCGGGCTACACCTTC. Protein product: CAGEGEGPGYTF. The full variable domain, in which reference TRBV7-9 and TRBJ1-2 provide the parts outside the CDR3, is DTGVSQNPRHKITKRGQNVTFRCDPISEHNRLYWYRQTLGQGPEFLTYFQNEAQLEKSRLLSDRFSAERPKGSFSTLEIQRTEQGDSAMYLCAGEGEGPGYTFGSGTRLTVV.

The rearrangement joins TRBV19 to TRBJ1-4; 10 bases are shared with TRBD1. This CDR3 comprises 15 residues. CDR1 is LNHDA, CDR2 SQIVND, per germline (reference sequence). V gave up 4 bases and J gave up 6 bases; unmatched junction bases: 5. In DNA form, the CDR3 reads TGTGCCAGTAGTACCCTGGACAGGGGGGATGAAAAACTGTTTTTT. Translating gives CASSTLDRGDEKLFF.

The rearrangement joins TRBV10-1 to TRBJ2-5; D uncertain. CDR3 length: 14 residues. In germline, CDR1 is WNHNN, CDR2 SYGVQD (reference sequence). Trimming shortened V by 1 base and J by 1 base, and 7 bases separated the two germline ends. The CDR3 reads CASSELTAQETQYF. CDR3 bases: TGCGCCAGCAGTGAGTTAACAGCCCAAGAGACCCAGTACTTC.

The chain employs TRBV5-1 and TRBJ1-3; no definite D call. Germline-derived CDR1 and CDR2 are SGHRS and YFSETQ. Deletions cut 0 bases from V and 3 bases from J, with 7 bases between. The CDR3 is 14 amino acids. In DNA form, the CDR3 reads TGCGCCAGCAGCTTGGATGGGAGTGGAAACACCATATATTTT. Translated: CASSLDGSGNTIYF. Looking up the rest from reference TRBV5-1 and TRBJ1-3 gives the full variable domain: KAGVTQTPRYLIKTRGQQVTLSCSPISGHRSVSWYQQTPGQGLQFLFEYFSETQRNKGNFPGRFSGRQFSNSRSEMNVSTLELGDSALYLCASSLDGSGNTIYFGEGSWLTVV.

The J gene is TRBJ2-7, the V gene TRBV30; a possible D gene is TRBD1 (5 bases). Trimming left V 4 bases short and J 5 bases short, with 12 bases between. Germline V gene sequence: CDR1 GTSNPN, CDR2 SVGIG (reference sequence). This CDR3 has 12 amino acids. In DNA form, the CDR3 reads TGTGCCTGGAAGGGGTATGACCACGAGCAGTACTTC. Protein: CAWKGYDHEQYF.

This chain links TRBV2 with TRBJ2-2, with 12 bases that match TRBD2. The germline V gene encodes CDR1 SNHLY and CDR2 FYNNEI. V shed 6 bases, J shed 5 bases, and the junction held 4 bases outside the gene matches. The CDR3 length is 15 residues. This CDR3 reads CASRRTSGDTGELFF. The CDR3 region has the DNA TGTGCCAGCAGGAGGACTAGCGGGGATACCGGGGAGCTGTTTTTT.

The chain couples TRBV6-5 to TRBJ1-4; unclear D gene. The CDR3 length is 14 residues. V shed 3 bases and J shed 0 bases, with 5 bases lying between them. Germline CDR1 reads MNHEY; CDR2 reads SVGAGI. Here the CDR3 reads CASSYLATNEKLFF. The CDR3 coding sequence is TGTGCCAGCAGTTATCTAGCAACTAATGAAAAACTGTTTTTT.

V gene TRBV29-1 combines with J gene TRBJ2-2, with no clear D. The CDR3 sequence is 11 residues long. CDR1 is SQVTM, CDR2 ANQGSEA, per germline. The V end was cut by 6 bases, the J end by 7 bases, with 9 bases between. CDR3 DNA sequence: TGCAGCGTCCTTACTGGCGGGGAGCTGTTTTTT. Amino acid sequence: CSVLTGGELFF.

This chain connects TRBV19 to TRBJ1-5, with 7 bases identical to TRBD1. The V gene end was trimmed by 3 bases and the J gene end by 7 bases; junction bases not matched to a gene: 6. CDR3 length equals 14 residues. The germline CDR1 and CDR2 sequences are LNHDA and SQIVND (reference sequence). This CDR3 is CASSIDRAGQPQHF. The DNA for the CDR3 is TGTGCCAGTAGTATCGACAGGGCGGGCCAGCCCCAGCATTTT.

This clone was counted between two and nine times. The chain links TRBV5-1 to TRBJ1-1; no firm D call. CDR1 SGHRS and CDR2 YFSETQ come from the germline V gene. Trimming left V 0 bases short and J 0 bases short, with 9 bases between. The CDR3 is made up of 15 amino acids. CDR3 bases: TGCGCCAGCAGCTTGGACGGTCCAATGAACACTGAAGCTTTCTTT. Protein product: CASSLDGPMNTEAFF.

The chain uses TRBV5-4 and TRBJ1-4; D is perhaps TRBD1 (6 bases). The ends were cut back, 4 bases at V and 4 bases at J, with 11 bases in the middle. CDR1 and CDR2 (germline): SGHNT, YYREEE (reference sequence). The CDR3 extends over 14 amino acids. As DNA, the CDR3 is TGTGCCAGCAGCGGTACAGGGTTTAATGAAAAACTGTTTTTT. It codes for CASSGTGFNEKLFF.

The J gene is TRBJ2-2, the V gene TRBV7-9, with 7 bases lining up with TRBD1. Trimming at V came to 4 bases and at J to 1 base, leaving 3 bases not matched to a gene. Germline V gene data show CDR1 as SEHNR and CDR2 as FQNEAQ (reference sequence). This CDR3 spans 15 amino acids. For the CDR3, the DNA is TGTGCCAGCAGCTCGGGACAGTTGAACACCGGGGAGCTGTTTTTT. Its protein product is CASSSGQLNTGELFF.

V and J are TRBV7-2 and TRBJ2-7, with 9 bases matching TRBD2. This CDR3 has 15 amino acids. With V trimmed by 6 bases and J by 2 bases, 8 bases remained unmatched. The V gene's germline CDR1 is SGHTA and CDR2 FQGNSA. CDR3 in DNA: TGTGCCAGCAGATCCCGAGCGGGAGGAACCTACGAGCAGTACTTC. It specifies CASRSRAGGTYEQYF.

The CDR3 DNA is TGCGCCAGCAGCTTGGGAGGGACAGGTGGTCAGCCCCAGCATTTT. Protein: CASSLGGTGGQPQHF. V usage is TRBV5-1 and J usage is TRBJ1-5, with 8 bases lining up with TRBD1. This CDR3 region has 15 residues. Germline trimming cut 0 bases from V and 6 bases from J; bases unmatched to any gene: 5. Germline CDR1 and CDR2: SGHRS and YFSETQ.

J is TRBJ2-7 and V is TRBV5-1; the match to TRBD2 covers 7 bases. The CDR3 contains 17 residues. From germline, CDR1 is SGHRS and CDR2 YFSETQ. V was pared by 4 bases and J by 1 base, with 14 bases of the junction left unmatched. The CDR3 DNA reads as TGCGCCAGCAGCAGGAGCGGGACTACTGGCGGGTCCTACGAGCAGTACTTC. Translation gives CASSRSGTTGGSYEQYF.

The chain uses TRBV7-3 and TRBJ2-5; the D is unclear. Germline V lookup: CDR1 SGHTA, CDR2 FQGTGA. V was pared by 4 bases and J by 3 bases, with 9 bases between. This CDR3 has 13 residues. In DNA, the CDR3 is TGTGCCAGCAGCTCTACCCCTAAAGAGACCCAGTACTTC. Protein sequence: CASSSTPKETQYF.

The chain combines TRBV10-3 with TRBJ2-5, with D possibly matching TRBD2 (6 bases). Deletions cut 0 bases from V and 5 bases from J, with 7 bases between. In germline, CDR1 is ENHRY, CDR2 SYGVKD. The CDR3 is made up of 13 amino acids. In DNA, the CDR3 is TGTGCCATCAGTGAGTCTGGGGGGGAGACCCAGTACTTC. It translates to CAISESGGETQYF.

This clone came up a few times. The V gene is TRBV27, the J gene TRBJ2-7; 7 bases map to TRBD1. After removal of 8 bases from V and 7 bases from J, the junction contained 2 bases not matched to a gene. This CDR3 comprises 10 residues. Germline V gene lookup returns CDR1 MNHEY and CDR2 SMNVEV (reference sequence). CDR3 sequence reads: CASGRGEQYF. CDR3 DNA: TGTGCCAGCGGCAGGGGGGAGCAGTACTTC.

The J gene is TRBJ2-7, the V gene TRBV10-3, with D possibly TRBD2 on 6 matching bases. The germline gives CDR1 ENHRY, CDR2 SYGVKD. With 0 bases removed from V and 5 bases from J, the gap between germline ends came to 11 bases. The CDR3 totals 14 residues. As DNA, the CDR3 is TGTGCCATCAGTGAGTCGAGGAGGGGTAACGAGCAGTACTTC. Protein product: CAISESRRGNEQYF.

The gene calls are TRBV5-6 and TRBJ2-7; 11 positions match TRBD1. This CDR3 has 14 amino acids. V was clipped by 4 bases and J by 6 bases; unmatched bases: 6. The V gene's germline CDR1 is SGHDT and CDR2 YYEEEE. CDR3 coding DNA: TGTGCCAGCAGCACTGGGGACAGGGGGATCGAGCAGTACTTC. It codes for CASSTGDRGIEQYF.